Included here is one T cell receptor (beta chain) sequence, with context. The target antigen is unknown. The entry originates in a study of T cell responses to AZD1222 COVID-19 vaccine. Findings of the study overall: A reported finding is that nearly half of spike-specific TCRs target unmutated variant regions. Females outnumbered males among donors, who were mostly white British; clonal diversity was possibly underestimated.

Data came from immunoSEQ multiplex PCR; TCRdb stores just in-frame clones and leaves some out. The top ten hold about a tenth of the sample, which has tens of thousands of clones, about 88% seen once. Germline V gives CDR1 LGHNT, CDR2 FRNRAP. Trimming cost V 1 base and J 5 bases, with 6 bases left between them. The CDR3 spans 13 residues. This clonotype was obtained from an adult in good health. Source: peripheral blood, taken on day 0 of AZD1222 vaccination. J is TRBJ1-5 and V is TRBV12-5; D is uncertain. The CDR3 DNA is TGTGCTAGTGGTTTGGATGGTGATCAGCCCCAGCATTTT. Amino acids: CASGLDGDQPQHF.